Each of the 27 T cell receptor beta chains below was sequenced from the same sample in a study of T-cell reconstitution after alpha-beta-depleted transplantation in children. Unique molecular identifiers were built into the TCRbeta library. TCRdb re-called the PCR reads with MiXCR, one entry per CDR3 protein. This repertoire shows 450,000 to 500,000 distinct CDR3 sequences, 9.5% to 15% found once; its top ten account for over 5.5%. The starting material was PBMCs from the stem cell graft donor, obtained from the stem cell graft. The receptors derive from a human donor who donated a stem cell graft to a child with combined immunodeficiency.

This clonotype was detected many times. The rearrangement joins TRBV20-1 to TRBJ2-1; D possibly corresponds to TRBD2 (6 bases). This CDR3 comprises 13 residues. V lost 6 bases to trimming and J lost 6 bases, with 15 bases between them. Germline CDR1 reads DFQATT; CDR2 reads SNEGSKA (reference sequence). CDR3 in DNA: TGCAGTGCGGCCGGGACTGTCTCCAATGAGCAGTTCTTC. Amino acids: CSAAGTVSNEQFF.

This clonotype has at least ten counts. J is TRBJ2-5 and V is TRBV12-3 or TRBV12-4, with no clear D. The V gene lost 2 bases and the J gene lost 4 bases, with 8 bases spanning the gap. CDR3 length: 13 residues. The CDR3 sequence: CASSLRVVETQYF. The CDR3 DNA follows: TGTGCCAGCAGTTTACGGGTCGTAGAGACCCAGTACTTC.

The chain is built from TRBV5-1 and TRBJ2-5; 7 nucleotides match TRBD2. The J segment lost 0 bases and the V segment lost 4 bases, leaving 6 bases of the junction unmatched. Per the germline V gene, CDR1 is SGHRS and CDR2 is YFSETQ. This CDR3 comprises 15 residues. CDR3 in amino acids: CASSPGGQDQETQYF. The CDR3 coding sequence is TGCGCCAGCAGCCCGGGGGGTCAGGACCAAGAGACCCAGTACTTC.

This clonotype occurred a few times. CDR3 nucleotide sequence: TGCAGCGTTGAAGGATGGACAGGGGATTATGGCTACACCTTC. Translated, it gives CSVEGWTGDYGYTF. The chain uses TRBV29-1 and TRBJ1-2; 9 positions agree with TRBD1. CDR3 length: 14 amino acids. With V trimmed by 1 base and J by 5 bases, 5 bases remained unmatched. Germline CDR1 SQVTM, CDR2 ANQGSEA.

This clonotype has a single count. The CDR3 does not end in the conserved phenylalanine or tryptophan, so this is likely a read error. V is TRBV20-1 and J is TRBJ2-1; 8 bases agree with TRBD1. The CDR3 sequence is 12 residues long. CDR1 DFQATT and CDR2 SNEGSKA come from the germline V gene (reference sequence). The V gene end was trimmed by 4 bases and the J gene end by 7 bases; junction bases not matched to a gene: 3. CDR3 coding DNA: TGCAGTGCTAACGACAGGGGAAATGAGCAGTTCTGC. It translates to CSANDRGNEQFC.

The rearrangement links TRBV6-2 or TRBV6-3 to TRBJ2-7; tentatively, D is TRBD1 (5 bases). The V end lost 6 bases, the J end lost 6 bases, and 24 bases lay between the germline ends. CDR3 size: 16 residues. Germline V gene lookup returns CDR1 MNHEY and CDR2 SVGEGT. The CDR3 nucleotides are TGTGCCAGCAGACCCGACCTCAGGGTAGCTACCTGCGAGCAGTACTTC. Translation gives CASRPDLRVATCEQYF.

Only a few counts were recorded for this clonotype. The chain combines TRBV11-2 with TRBJ2-7, with TRBD1 matching 9 bases. CDR1 and CDR2 from the germline V gene are SGHAT and FQNNGV. Germline trimming cut 5 bases from V and 5 bases from J; bases unmatched to any gene: 10. This CDR3 has 15 amino acids. The CDR3 is CASSPSGTGSDEQYF. CDR3 sequence (DNA): TGTGCCAGCAGCCCCTCTGGGACAGGGTCCGACGAGCAGTACTTC.

The CDR3 loop reads CASSAPTWTQPWELFF. CDR3 sequence (DNA): TGTGCCAGCAGTGCCCCGACCTGGACACAACCCTGGGAGCTGTTTTTT. V usage is TRBV7-2 and J usage is TRBJ2-2; tentative D call: TRBD1 (5 bases). Trimming stripped 6 bases from V and 9 bases from J, with 23 bases between. Germline CDR1 and CDR2: SGHTA and FQGNSA. This CDR3 has 16 amino acids.

This clonotype was counted at least ten times. The J gene is TRBJ1-1, the V gene TRBV7-8; D gene unclear. This CDR3 spans 14 amino acids. CDR1 is SGHVS, CDR2 FQNEAQ, per germline. V was shortened by 4 bases and J by 0 bases, with 9 bases between the two germline ends. The CDR3 is CASSSTVMNTEAFF. The DNA of the CDR3 is TGTGCCAGCAGCTCGACGGTCATGAACACTGAAGCTTTCTTT.

V is TRBV4-3 and J is TRBJ1-1; TRBD1 aligns across 7 bases. Per germline, CDR1 LGHNA and CDR2 YSLEER. With V trimmed by 0 bases and J by 2 bases, 9 bases remained unmatched. The CDR3 totals 17 residues. The CDR3 protein is CASSQDDSGGRNTEAFF. The CDR3 DNA is TGCGCCAGCAGCCAAGATGATTCAGGGGGGAGAAACACTGAAGCTTTCTTT.

This clonotype was seen more than once but under ten times. V gene TRBV7-2 combines with J gene TRBJ2-1; the match to TRBD1 covers 9 bases. This CDR3 comprises 14 residues. CDR1 SGHTA and CDR2 FQGNSA come from the germline V gene. The V and J ends lost 3 bases and 7 bases, in that order; junction bases with no gene match: 4. CDR3 sequence reads: CASSFVQGANEQFF. As DNA, the CDR3 is TGTGCCAGCAGCTTTGTACAGGGGGCGAATGAGCAGTTCTTC.

The sample holds a few counts of this clonotype. The chain employs TRBV4-3 and TRBJ2-2; TRBD1 aligns across 9 bases. Germline CDR1 LGHNA, CDR2 YSLEER. The junction had 7 bases not matched to a gene; V was cut back by 0 bases and J by 2 bases. This CDR3 region has 18 residues. This CDR3 reads CASSQDLTGGHNTGELFF. The DNA of the CDR3 is TGCGCCAGCAGCCAAGATTTAACAGGGGGCCATAACACCGGGGAGCTGTTTTTT.

The chain couples TRBV24-1 to TRBJ2-1; the match to TRBD2 covers 9 bases. There are 19 residues in the CDR3. Unmatched junction bases numbered 13, after V lost 5 bases and J lost 0 bases. The germline gives CDR1 KGHDR, CDR2 SFDVKD. The DNA for the CDR3 is TGTGCCACCAGTGGTCCGTTCAAGGGCGGGGGGGCCTCCTACAATGAGCAGTTCTTC. Translation: CATSGPFKGGGASYNEQFF.

The DNA for the CDR3 is TGTGCCAGCAGCCCGACAGGGATGGGCTACGAGCAGTACTTC. It encodes CASSPTGMGYEQYF. The genes are TRBV7-3 and TRBJ2-7, with 7 nucleotides matching TRBD1. The CDR3 totals 14 residues. From germline, CDR1 is SGHTA and CDR2 FQGTGA. V shed 5 bases, J shed 3 bases, and the junction held 7 bases outside the gene matches.

This clonotype was observed a handful of times. The chain employs TRBV7-6 and TRBJ2-5; D call uncertain. CDR3 length equals 12 residues. The germline V gene encodes CDR1 SGHVS and CDR2 FNYEAQ. The germline V and J ends were trimmed by 5 bases and 5 bases, with 9 bases remaining between them. CDR3 sequence: CASSPESETQYF. CDR3 in DNA: TGTGCCAGCAGCCCTGAGTCGGAGACCCAGTACTTC. Full variable domain (outside the CDR3, taken from reference TRBV7-6 and TRBJ2-5): GAGVSQSPRYKVTKRGQDVALRCDPISGHVSLYWYRQALGQGPEFLTYFNYEAQQDKSGLPNDRFSAERPEGSISTLTIQRTEQRDSAMYRCASSPESETQYFGPGTRLLVL.

This clonotype has ten or more counts. V usage is TRBV7-8 and J usage is TRBJ2-6, with D uncertain. The ends were cut back, 1 base at V and 5 bases at J, with 6 bases in the middle. The CDR3 runs to 14 residues. Germline CDR1 reads SGHVS; CDR2 reads FQNEAQ. In nucleotides, the CDR3 is TGTGCCAGCAGCTTAGTAGCACGGGCCAACGTCCTGACTTTC. This translates into CASSLVARANVLTF. Supplemented by reference TRBV7-8 and TRBJ2-6, the full variable domain reads GAGVSQSPRYKVAKRGQDVALRCDPISGHVSLFWYQQALGQGPEFLTYFQNEAQLDKSGLPSDRFFAERPEGSVSTLKIQRTQQEDSAVYLCASSLVARANVLTFGAGSRLTVL.

This clonotype was detected a few times. The chain joins TRBV15 to TRBJ2-7; D ambiguous. Per the germline V gene, CDR1 is LNHNV and CDR2 is YYDKDF (reference sequence). Trimming pared 4 bases from V and 7 bases from J, leaving 14 bases between. The CDR3 has 13 amino acids. Written as DNA, the CDR3 is TGTGCCACCAGCAAGACCCCTGATCGGGAGCAGTACTTC. It specifies CATSKTPDREQYF.

The chain uses TRBV5-1 and TRBJ1-1; 8 positions match TRBD1. Per the germline V gene, CDR1 is SGHRS and CDR2 is YFSETQ. CDR3 length: 17 residues. With V trimmed by 4 bases and J by 7 bases, 18 bases remained unmatched. Here the CDR3 DNA reads TGCGCCAGCAGCCCCGGACAGGGAGATGGACCTGGAGGTGAAGCTTTCTTT. Encoded protein: CASSPGQGDGPGGEAFF.

Many counts were recorded for this clonotype. The chain employs TRBV27 and TRBJ2-7; D uncertain. CDR3 size: 13 residues. V was pared by 5 bases and J by 4 bases, with 12 bases between. From germline, CDR1 is MNHEY and CDR2 SMNVEV (reference sequence). The CDR3 region has the DNA TGTGCCAGCAGTCCCGGGCCCTATTACGAGCAGTACTTC. Amino acids: CASSPGPYYEQYF.

This clonotype has a count of ten or more. This chain links TRBV20-1 with TRBJ2-2, with 7 bases fitting TRBD1. The CDR3 totals 15 residues. The germline gives CDR1 DFQATT, CDR2 SNEGSKA (reference sequence). Germline trimming cut 2 bases from V and 6 bases from J; bases unmatched to any gene: 9. In DNA, the CDR3 is TGCAGTGCTAGATCGAATAGTAGGGGGCCCGGGGAGCTGTTTTTT. It translates to CSARSNSRGPGELFF.

The J gene is TRBJ2-1, the V gene TRBV18; TRBD1 matches at 8 bases. CDR1 is KGHSH, CDR2 LQKENI, per germline. V shed 5 bases and J 9 bases; nucleotides not matched to a gene: 6. This CDR3 contains 13 residues. The CDR3 DNA follows: TGTGCCAGCTCAGCAGAACAGGGGGTTGAGCAGTTCTTC. Amino acids: CASSAEQGVEQFF.

This clonotype was counted a few times. The chain couples TRBV5-1 to TRBJ2-1; D tentatively reads TRBD1 or TRBD2 (5 bases each). Germline CDR1 SGHRS, CDR2 YFSETQ. V was trimmed by 6 bases and J by 0 bases, leaving 16 bases between them. The CDR3 consists of 16 residues. The CDR3 DNA reads as TGCGCCAGCATGGGACCGGGGCTTGGCTCCTACAATGAGCAGTTCTTC. The encoded protein is CASMGPGLGSYNEQFF.

This clonotype showed up just a few times. V gene TRBV9 combines with J gene TRBJ2-2; D is unresolved. Germline lookup yields CDR1 SGDLS and CDR2 YYNGEE. V was clipped by 0 bases and J by 6 bases, with 12 bases between them. The CDR3 is made up of 15 amino acids. CDR3 sequence: CASSVEANRAGELFF. The CDR3 DNA is TGTGCCAGCAGCGTAGAAGCCAACCGGGCCGGGGAGCTGTTTTTT.

This clonotype turned up a few times. The chain combines TRBV20-1 with TRBJ2-7, with D possibly matching TRBD1 (6 bases). Trimming removed 4 bases at V and 9 bases at J, with 16 bases between. The germline V gene has CDR1 DFQATT and CDR2 SNEGSKA (reference sequence). This CDR3 comprises 12 residues. CDR3 loop: CSAKARGRWQYF. The CDR3 DNA reads as TGCAGTGCTAAGGCCAGGGGTAGGTGGCAGTACTTC.

CDR3 sequence: CAWSPVSSGNTIYF. Here the CDR3 DNA reads TGTGCCTGGAGCCCCGTCAGCTCTGGAAACACCATATATTTT. V usage is TRBV30 and J usage is TRBJ1-3, with D uncertain. Per the germline V gene, CDR1 is GTSNPN and CDR2 is SVGIG (reference sequence). V lost 3 bases, J lost 0 bases, and 9 bases lay in between. This CDR3 has 14 amino acids.

This clonotype was picked up a small number of times. This chain uses TRBV11-3 with TRBJ2-7, with D maybe TRBD2 (6 bases). The V and J ends lost 5 bases and 0 bases respectively, with 17 bases between them. Germline values: CDR1 SGHNT, CDR2 YENEEA. This CDR3 is built from 16 residues. Here the CDR3 reads CASSPHGSGGSYEQYF. Written as DNA, the CDR3 is TGTGCCAGCAGCCCCCACGGTAGCGGAGGCTCCTACGAGCAGTACTTC.

The rearrangement links TRBV11-2 to TRBJ2-1; D might be TRBD1 or TRBD2, each matching 5 bases. CDR3 size: 14 residues. Germline CDR1 is SGHAT and CDR2 is FQNNGV. Trimming stripped 8 bases from V and 8 bases from J, with 19 bases between. The CDR3 reads CASDQTGVGDEQFF. For the CDR3, the DNA is TGTGCCAGCGATCAAACAGGTGTGGGGGATGAGCAGTTCTTC.